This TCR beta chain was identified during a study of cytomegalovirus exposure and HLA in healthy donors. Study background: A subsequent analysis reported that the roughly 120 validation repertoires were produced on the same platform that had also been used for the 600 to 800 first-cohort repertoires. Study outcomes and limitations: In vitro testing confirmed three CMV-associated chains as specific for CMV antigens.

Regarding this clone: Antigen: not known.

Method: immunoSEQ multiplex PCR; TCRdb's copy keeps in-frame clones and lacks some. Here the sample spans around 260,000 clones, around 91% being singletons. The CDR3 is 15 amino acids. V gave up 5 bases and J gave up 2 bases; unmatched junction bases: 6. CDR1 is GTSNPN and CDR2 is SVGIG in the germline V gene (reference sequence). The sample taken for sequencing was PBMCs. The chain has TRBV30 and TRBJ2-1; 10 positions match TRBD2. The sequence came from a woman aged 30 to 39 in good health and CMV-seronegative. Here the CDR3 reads CAWEGAGGPYNEQFF. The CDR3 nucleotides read TGTGCCTGGGAGGGAGCGGGAGGGCCCTACAATGAGCAGTTCTTC.